This T cell receptor (beta chain) was sequenced for a study of regulatory T cells in long-lasting Graves disease. Study-wide points: Study was limited to peripheral blood, excluding thyroid tissue.

In germline, CDR1 is SEHNR, CDR2 FQNEAQ (reference sequence). The ends were cut back, 2 bases at V and 1 base at J, with 8 bases in the middle. CDR3 size: 14 residues. Time point described: newly diagnosed GD, antithyroid drugs for less than 3 months. There was RNA extracted from PBMCs, and the TCR library was made from it. Of note for this clonotype: Its antigen is not identified.

Researchers made TCR beta libraries by using iRepertoire HTBI primers and running Arm-PCR on CDR3 regions. Authors' data handling: The study identified roughly 59 TRBV and approximately 14 TRBJ segments across samples. TCRdb recomputed calls from the multiplex PCR reads with MiXCR, one row per CDR3 protein. The V and J calls, along with clone size, are taken from TCRdb and not from the paper's own processing. The sample lists around 420,000 distinct CDR3 sequences, 15% to 17% seen once, with 22% in the top ten. The chain is built from TRBV7-9 and TRBJ2-5, with unresolved D. This specimen consisted of peripheral blood mononuclear cells (PBMCs), obtained at new diagnosis, from a patient treated with antithyroid drugs. This TCR derives from a female donor with Graves disease. The CDR3 spells CASSLYGSQETQYF. The CDR3 nucleotides read TGTGCCAGCAGCTTATATGGCAGCCAAGAGACCCAGTACTTC. Drawing the rest from reference TRBV7-9 and TRBJ2-5, the complete variable domain is DTGVSQNPRHKITKRGQNVTFRCDPISEHNRLYWYRQTLGQGPEFLTYFQNEAQLEKSRLLSDRFSAERPKGSFSTLEIQRTEQGDSAMYLCASSLYGSQETQYFGPGTRLLVL.